The clone carrying this T cell receptor (beta chain) has only one observation. Its antigen remains unidentified. Germline CDR1 is LGHNA and CDR2 is YNFKEQ. V shed 0 bases and J shed 9 bases, with 9 bases lying between them. The CDR3 has 13 residues. This entry belongs to a study of T cell responses to AZD1222 COVID-19 vaccine. The overall study: Researchers grouped second doses given at about 4 or about 12 weeks into one pool.

Sequencing used immunoSEQ multiplex PCR; TCRdb keeps in-frame clones, though not all of them. The sample lists approximately 70,000 clones, roughly 90% occurring once. Whole-study findings and limits: Clonal diversity was possibly underestimated; the donors were predominantly white British and more often female. After two AZD1222 doses, spike-specific TCR breadth and depth rose versus day 0. Without day 14 samples, only post-peak T cell repertoires were studied.

V is TRBV4-2 and J is TRBJ2-1; D remains unclear. This material consisted of peripheral blood, taken on day 0 of AZD1222 vaccination. The TCR was taken from an adult in good health. The DNA for the CDR3 is TGTGCCAGCAGCCAAGATAGGGTTGGTGAGCAGTTCTTC. Its protein is CASSQDRVGEQFF.